This T cell receptor beta chain is drawn from a study of cytomegalovirus exposure and HLA in healthy donors. Researchers ran the PCR with 60 Vbeta and 13 Jbeta primers. Method: immunoSEQ multiplex PCR; TCRdb's copy keeps in-frame clones and lacks some. The sample holds 150,000 to 200,000 clones. CDR1 and CDR2 (germline): SGHDN, FVKESK. CDR3 length: 15 residues. Deletions cut 0 bases from V and 3 bases from J, with 11 bases between. Material for sequencing was PBMCs. This TCR came from a woman aged 60-70 years in good health and CMV-seronegative. The rearrangement uses TRBV14 and TRBJ1-2, with D perhaps matching TRBD1 (5 bases). CDR3 coding DNA: TGTGCCAGCAGCCAAGAATCTCAGGGATACTATGGCTACACCTTC. Translated: CASSQESQGYYGYTF.